This TCR beta chain was identified during a study of T cells expressing NK-cell markers. Study summary: Sequenced donors, eight in total, included seven who were HCMV-seropositive and one who was seronegative.

One entry per CDR3 protein, without DNA, is what TCRdb gives after re-calling the 5' RACE reads. This specimen shows some 500,000 distinct CDR3 sequences; the ten leading clones hold 1.4%. Per the germline V gene, CDR1 is DFQATT and CDR2 is SNEGSKA (reference sequence). The CDR3 totals 13 residues. The chain joins TRBV20-1 to TRBJ2-7; TCRdb outputs TRBD2, but without DNA this stays unchecked. The specimen sequenced was blood T cells: a sorted CD56 or NKG2C T cell subset, CD4+ or CD8+ T cells, or bulk PBMC T cells (not recorded which). The receptor's source is a woman aged 45-59 years in good health. This CDR3 reads CSASLAGIYEQYF.